The rows below give T cell receptor beta chains drawn from one sample of a study of blood T cell repertoires in COVID-19. The table came from immunoSEQ multiplex PCR; TCRdb's copy has only in-frame clones and leaves some out. The sample has approximately 530,000 clones; less than 90% are singletons. The sample was peripheral blood. Receptors were obtained from a woman aged 50 to 60 with COVID-19, enrolled during active disease. CDR3s include the opening cysteine and the closing phenylalanine or tryptophan. A D gene is named only where the DNA matches it firmly. Some rows mark clone size as missing; the rest say once, few, many or name a class of expanded clone.

TRBJ2-2 | NA | NA | 14 | TRBV5-6 | TGTGCCAGCAGCGCATCGACAGGCAGCGGGGAGCTGTTTTTT | CASSASTGSGELFF
TRBJ2-1 | NA | NA | 14 | TRBV5-4 | TGTGCCAGCAGCAAGGATGGAGGTATGAGGGAGCAGTTCTTC | CASSKDGGMREQFF
TRBJ1-2 | few | NA | 13 | TRBV4-1 | TGCGCCAGCAGCCAAGACGGGGTGTATGGCTACACCTTC | CASSQDGVYGYTF
TRBJ2-1 | NA | TRBD2 | 15 | TRBV5-1 | TGCGCCAGCAGCTTGACTACTAGCGGTGTGAGTGAGCAGTTCTTC | CASSLTTSGVSEQFF
TRBJ1-5 | few | TRBD1 | 12 | TRBV5-6 | TGTGCCAGCAGCTCGTTCGGACAGGGATGGAATTTT | CASSSFGQGWNF
TRBJ1-1 | NA | NA | 14 | TRBV9 | TGTGCCAGCAGCCCCAGCACAGTGAACACTGAAGCTTTCTTT | CASSPSTVNTEAFF
TRBJ2-6 | NA | TRBD1 | 18 | TRBV4-1 | TGCGCCAGCAGCCAAGCTCCACAGGGGGCAACTGGGGCCAACGTCCTGACTTTC | CASSQAPQGATGANVLTF
TRBJ1-2 | once | TRBD1 | 14 | TRBV10-3 | TGTGCCATCAGCGGTGGGGACAGTCCTTATGGCTACACCTTC | CAISGGDSPYGYTF
TRBJ2-5 | once | NA | 14 | TRBV7-3 | TGTGCCAGCAGCCCCGGGGGAGCGCGCGAGACCCAGTACTTC | CASSPGGARETQYF
TRBJ2-7 | NA | NA | 13 | TRBV5-1 | TGCGCCAGCAGCTTGTCGTACTCCTACGAGCAGTACTTC | CASSLSYSYEQYF
TRBJ1-2 | NA | NA | 13 | TRBV30 | TGTGCCTGGAGTGAGGGATCGGGGTATGGCTACACCTTC | CAWSEGSGYGYTF
TRBJ1-1 | NA | TRBD1 | 14 | TRBV9 | TGTGCCAGCAGCGTAGCAGGACAGGGGACTGAAGCTTTCTTT | CASSVAGQGTEAFF
TRBJ2-4 | NA | TRBD1 | 13 | TRBV12-3/TRBV12-4 | TGTGCCAGCAGCCGACAGGGTGGGAACATTCAGTACTTC | CASSRQGGNIQYF
TRBJ2-3 | NA | TRBD1 | 15 | TRBV2 | TGTGCCAGCAGTATAACAGGGGTGGTGACAGATACGCAGTATTTT | CASSITGVVTDTQYF
TRBJ2-2 | NA | NA | 14 | TRBV7-9 | TGTGCCAGCAGTACCGGGACACGCACCGGGGAGCTGTTTTTT | CASSTGTRTGELFF
TRBJ2-2 | NA | NA | 14 | TRBV19 | TGTGCCAGTAAGGACCCAGGGTGGACCGGGGAGCTGTTTTTT | CASKDPGWTGELFF
TRBJ1-6 | NA | NA | 14 | TRBV27 | TGTGCCAGCAGTTTAGCAGGAGGGGATTCACCCCTCCACTTT | CASSLAGGDSPLHF
TRBJ2-2 | NA | TRBD1 | 14 | TRBV19 | TGTGCCAGCGAACAGGGGGCAGGTACCGGGGAGCTGTTTTTT | CASEQGAGTGELFF